Shown below are 21 T cell receptor beta chains from a single sample sequenced in a study of blood T cell repertoires in COVID-19. The protocol was immunoSEQ multiplex PCR, while the TCRdb copy is restricted to in-frame clones and leaves out a portion. The sample records around 130,000 clones, roughly 80% being singletons. Material for sequencing was PBMCs or T cells enriched from blood (not recorded which). These receptors all stem from a woman under 30 who had been exposed to COVID-19.

The rearrangement links TRBV29-1 to TRBJ2-1; TRBD2 aligns across 7 bases. Germline V gene lookup returns CDR1 SQVTM and CDR2 ANQGSEA. The V gene end was trimmed by 7 bases and the J gene end by 3 bases; junction bases not matched to a gene: 18. There are 17 residues in the CDR3. In nucleotides, the CDR3 is TGCAGCGCAAATGGGGTATATGCGGGAGCCAGCTACAATGAGCAGTTCTTC. This translates into CSANGVYAGASYNEQFF.

The chain employs TRBV7-8 and TRBJ1-6; D gene unclear. The CDR3 covers 16 residues. Germline V CDR1 and CDR2: SGHVS, FQNEAQ. The germline V and J ends were trimmed by 1 base and 8 bases, with 15 bases remaining between them. The CDR3 reads CASSLEPSRAYSPLHF. The CDR3 DNA is TGTGCCAGCAGCTTAGAACCCAGTAGAGCGTATTCACCCCTCCACTTT. Full variable domain (missing parts from reference TRBV7-8 and TRBJ1-6): GAGVSQSPRYKVAKRGQDVALRCDPISGHVSLFWYQQALGQGPEFLTYFQNEAQLDKSGLPSDRFFAERPEGSVSTLKIQRTQQEDSAVYLCASSLEPSRAYSPLHFGNGTRLTVT.

This sequence joins TRBV18 and TRBJ1-5; D unresolved. Germline assignment: CDR1 KGHSH and CDR2 LQKENI. This CDR3 region has 14 residues. Trimming shortened V by 6 bases and J by 5 bases, and 14 bases separated the two germline ends. Here the CDR3 reads CASSPRMEDQPQHF. The CDR3 nucleotides are TGTGCCAGCTCCCCAAGGATGGAGGATCAGCCCCAGCATTTT.

The V and J genes are TRBV6-5 and TRBJ2-7, with 9 bases that match TRBD1. CDR1 and CDR2 from the germline V gene are MNHEY and SVGAGI. The CDR3 runs 14 residues. V shed 6 bases, J shed 2 bases, and the junction held 5 bases outside the gene matches. As DNA, the CDR3 is TGTGCCAGCAGGGCGGGACAGGGCCCCTACGAGCAGTACTTC. This gives the protein CASRAGQGPYEQYF.

V and J are TRBV29-1 and TRBJ2-7, with D tentatively TRBD2 (5 bases). The CDR3 extends over 13 amino acids. V was trimmed by 6 bases and J by 3 bases, leaving 15 bases between them. Germline-derived CDR1 and CDR2 are SQVTM and ANQGSEA. The CDR3 DNA follows: TGCAGCGTCGAACAGAGTCGGGACTACGAGCAGTACTTC. Its protein product is CSVEQSRDYEQYF.

The J gene is TRBJ2-7, the V gene TRBV6-2 or TRBV6-3; a weak D match, TRBD2 (5 bases). V was pared by 5 bases and J by 3 bases, with 11 bases between. The CDR3 spans 13 residues. Germline CDR1 reads MNHEY; CDR2 reads SVGEGT. For the CDR3, the DNA is TGTGCCAGCAGTCCGACTATATACTACGAGCAGTACTTC. Its translation: CASSPTIYYEQYF.

The chain joins TRBV6-2 or TRBV6-3 to TRBJ1-1; the match to TRBD1 covers 9 bases. The CDR3 runs 14 residues. Germline V gives CDR1 MNHEY, CDR2 SVGEGT. V dropped 4 bases and J dropped 7; count of bases not matched to a gene: 7. The DNA for the CDR3 is TGTGCCAGCAGTTCCCCGACAGGGGGAGATGAAGCTTTCTTT. Its protein is CASSSPTGGDEAFF.

The gene calls are TRBV4-3 and TRBJ2-3; 8 bases are shared with TRBD2. This CDR3 is built from 18 residues. CDR1 and CDR2 (germline): LGHNA, YSLEER. V shed 1 base, J shed 4 bases, and the junction held 13 bases outside the gene matches. Here the CDR3 reads CASSQANPGLGSSDTQYF. Written as DNA, the CDR3 is TGCGCCAGCAGCCAAGCGAATCCGGGACTAGGGTCTTCAGATACGCAGTATTTT.

This chain links TRBV4-3 with TRBJ2-5, with 9 bases matching TRBD1. The CDR3 extends over 15 amino acids. CDR1 LGHNA and CDR2 YSLEER come from the germline V gene. V lost 3 bases to trimming and J lost 1 base; unmatched junction nucleotides: 3. CDR3 region: CASSQGTGFQETQYF. The CDR3 nucleotides are TGCGCCAGCAGCCAGGGGACAGGGTTCCAAGAGACCCAGTACTTC.

The chain employs TRBV6-1 and TRBJ1-1, with a tentative D call TRBD1 (5 bases). Trimming shortened V by 2 bases and J by 4 bases, and 17 bases separated the two germline ends. Germline-derived CDR1 and CDR2 are MNHNS and SASEGT. The CDR3 totals 16 residues. The CDR3 coding sequence is TGTGCCAGCAGTGAACTGGGGCGGGGATTGGGCACTGAAGCTTTCTTT. Its translation is CASSELGRGLGTEAFF.

This clone appeared a few times. The rearrangement joins TRBV30 to TRBJ1-2; no clear D gene. The V gene's germline CDR1 is GTSNPN and CDR2 SVGIG (reference sequence). The V gene lost 0 bases and the J gene lost 0 bases, with 5 bases spanning the gap. This CDR3 region has 13 residues. CDR3 sequence (DNA): TGTGCCTGGAGTGTGAGGGCTAACTATGGCTACACCTTC. Amino acids: CAWSVRANYGYTF.

For the CDR3, the DNA is TGCGCCAGCAGCACGAGCGGGAGCCCTGACGGCCGGGAGACCCAGTACTTC. Protein sequence: CASSTSGSPDGRETQYF. The chain recombines TRBV5-1 with TRBJ2-5, with TRBD2 matching 8 bases. The CDR3 has 17 amino acids. Germline CDR1 and CDR2: SGHRS and YFSETQ. Trimming cost V 4 bases and J 5 bases; bases outside gene matches: 16.

The V and J genes are TRBV19 and TRBJ1-5; 7 bases map to TRBD1. J was trimmed by 2 bases and V by 5 bases; bases with no gene match: 3. Germline loops: CDR1 LNHDA, CDR2 SQIVND (reference sequence). The CDR3 is 14 amino acids. The CDR3 DNA is TGTGCCAGTAGTGAAACAGGGGGCAATCAGCCCCAGCATTTT. Protein: CASSETGGNQPQHF.

The chain couples TRBV2 to TRBJ2-1; 13 bases are shared with TRBD2. Per germline, CDR1 SNHLY and CDR2 FYNNEI. Unmatched junction bases numbered 4, after V lost 6 bases and J lost 5 bases. The CDR3 covers 15 residues. For the CDR3, the DNA is TGTGCCAGCAGGCGGGGGACTAGCGGGAACAATGAGCAGTTCTTC. Translating it yields CASRRGTSGNNEQFF.

This clone was picked up one time. V is TRBV6-4 and J is TRBJ1-3, with a possible D match to TRBD1 (5 bases). The CDR3 consists of 12 residues. V shed 4 bases and J shed 7 bases, with 8 bases lying between them. Germline V lookup: CDR1 MRHNA, CDR2 SNTAGT. This CDR3 reads CASSAGGNTIYF. The CDR3 DNA follows: TGTGCCAGCAGTGCCGGGGGGAACACCATATATTTT.

This chain links TRBV7-2 with TRBJ2-3, with TRBD2 identical over 7 bases. Germline values: CDR1 SGHTA, CDR2 FQGNSA. Trimming removed 5 bases from V and 4 bases from J; junction bases left unmatched: 9. This CDR3 is 15 amino acids long. CDR3 region: CASSKQAGIADTQYF. Written as DNA, the CDR3 is TGTGCCAGCAGCAAACAAGCGGGAATCGCAGATACGCAGTATTTT.

The chain carries TRBV18 and TRBJ1-1, with D possibly matching TRBD1 (5 bases). The germline gives CDR1 KGHSH, CDR2 LQKENI. V was trimmed by 3 bases and J by 4 bases, leaving 12 bases between them. There are 14 residues in the CDR3. The CDR3 reads CASSPRLQGTEAFF. CDR3 DNA: TGTGCCAGCTCACCTAGACTGCAGGGCACTGAAGCTTTCTTT.

The chain links TRBV19 to TRBJ2-1; 8 nucleotides align to TRBD1. The germline CDR1 and CDR2 sequences are LNHDA and SQIVND (reference sequence). The V and J ends lost 6 bases and 3 bases, in that order; junction bases with no gene match: 4. The CDR3 loop spans 14 amino acids. CDR3 sequence reads: CASRPGQGYNEQFF. The CDR3 coding sequence is TGTGCCAGTAGGCCCGGACAGGGCTACAATGAGCAGTTCTTC.

This clone has more than one count but fewer than ten. The chain employs TRBV5-4 and TRBJ2-1; possible D gene TRBD2, 5 bases. This CDR3 has 12 amino acids. Germline CDR1 reads SGHNT; CDR2 reads YYREEE (reference sequence). Trimming cost V 0 bases and J 9 bases, with 7 bases left between them. The CDR3 is CASSLGGFEQFF. The CDR3, as DNA: TGTGCCAGCAGCTTGGGAGGGTTTGAGCAGTTCTTC.

V gene TRBV30 combines with J gene TRBJ2-7, with 9 positions matching TRBD2. J was trimmed by 2 bases and V by 8 bases; bases with no gene match: 7. The CDR3 has 13 amino acids. The germline CDR1 and CDR2 sequences are GTSNPN and SVGIG (reference sequence). CDR3 in DNA: TGTGCCCAAGGAGCGGGAGGCCCCTACGAGCAGTACTTC. Amino acids: CAQGAGGPYEQYF.

The chain couples TRBV7-9 to TRBJ1-4; 10 bases match TRBD1. The CDR3 totals 15 residues. Germline V lookup: CDR1 SEHNR, CDR2 FQNEAQ (reference sequence). After removal of 5 bases from V and 8 bases from J, the junction contained 8 bases not matched to a gene. The CDR3 coding sequence is TGTGCCAGCAGCATAAGACAGGGGGCTTTCGAAAAACTGTTTTTT. This codes for CASSIRQGAFEKLFF.